The entry below gives a single TCR beta chain sequence along with its context. No antigen is known for it. This sample was included in a study of a mutant IDH1 vaccine in newly diagnosed glioma. The overall study: The therapy given earlier, which was standard therapy, consisted of radiotherapy, temozolomide, or both, and most of the patients received both.

Overall study findings and caveats: Immune responses arising from the vaccine appeared in 90% to 95% of patients.

Method: immunoSEQ multiplex PCR; TCRdb's copy keeps in-frame clones and lacks some. This table has about 75,000 clones, roughly 91% appearing once. Trimming took off 0 bases at V and 7 bases at J, with 9 bases between the two ends. The CDR3 contains 13 residues. Germline V gives CDR1 WNHNN, CDR2 SYGVQD (reference sequence). The time point: week 5, during vaccination. What each vaccine dose contained was 300 ug of mutant IDH1 20-mer peptide, accompanied by topical imiquimod. This receptor was obtained from a woman between 50 and 59 years old with glioma. The chain carries TRBV10-1 and TRBJ1-1; no clear D gene. The sequencing here drew on PBMCs, taken from a glioma patient whose treatment included an IDH1 peptide vaccine. The CDR3: CASSESTKNEAFF. The CDR3 nucleotides read TGCGCCAGCAGTGAGTCGACTAAGAATGAAGCTTTCTTT.